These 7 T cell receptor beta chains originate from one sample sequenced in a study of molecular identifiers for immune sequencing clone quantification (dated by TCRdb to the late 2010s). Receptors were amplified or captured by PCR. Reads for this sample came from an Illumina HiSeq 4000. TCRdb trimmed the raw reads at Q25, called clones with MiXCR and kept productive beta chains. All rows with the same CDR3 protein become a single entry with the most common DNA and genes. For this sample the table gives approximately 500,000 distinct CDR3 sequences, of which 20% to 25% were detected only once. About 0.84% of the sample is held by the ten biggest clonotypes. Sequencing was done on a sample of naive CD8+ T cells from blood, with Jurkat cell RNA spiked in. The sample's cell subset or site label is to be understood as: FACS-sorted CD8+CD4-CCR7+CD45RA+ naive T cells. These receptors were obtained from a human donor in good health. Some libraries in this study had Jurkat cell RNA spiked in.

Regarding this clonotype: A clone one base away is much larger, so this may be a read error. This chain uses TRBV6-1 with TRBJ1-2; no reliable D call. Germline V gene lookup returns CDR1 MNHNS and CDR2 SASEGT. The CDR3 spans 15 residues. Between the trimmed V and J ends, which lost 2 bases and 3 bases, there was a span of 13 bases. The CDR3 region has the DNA TGTGCCAGCAGTGAACTAGGCCGAACTTACTATGGCTACACCTTC. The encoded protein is CASSELGRTYYGYTF.

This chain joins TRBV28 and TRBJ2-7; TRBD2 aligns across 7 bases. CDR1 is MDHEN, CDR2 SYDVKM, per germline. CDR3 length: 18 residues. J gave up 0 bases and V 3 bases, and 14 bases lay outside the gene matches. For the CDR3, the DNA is TGTGCCAGCAGTTTTTTTGGGACTACAACCTTCAGCTCCTACGAGCAGTACTTC. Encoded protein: CASSFFGTTTFSSYEQYF.

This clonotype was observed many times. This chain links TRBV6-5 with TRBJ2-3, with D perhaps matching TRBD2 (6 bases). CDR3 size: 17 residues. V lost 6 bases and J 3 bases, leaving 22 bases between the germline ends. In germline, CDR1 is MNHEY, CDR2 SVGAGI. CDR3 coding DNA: TGTGCCAGCAGCAATCACCTGCGACCGGGAGTAACAGATACGCAGTATTTT. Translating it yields CASSNHLRPGVTDTQYF.

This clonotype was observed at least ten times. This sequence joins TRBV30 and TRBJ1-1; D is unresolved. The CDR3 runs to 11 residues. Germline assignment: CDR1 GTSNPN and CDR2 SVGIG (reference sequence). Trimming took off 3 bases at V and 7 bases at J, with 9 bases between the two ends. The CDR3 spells CAWRGQSEAFF. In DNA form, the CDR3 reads TGTGCCTGGAGAGGGCAGAGTGAAGCTTTCTTT. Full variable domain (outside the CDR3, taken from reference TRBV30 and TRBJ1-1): SQTIHQWPATLVQPVGSPLSLECTVEGTSNPNLYWYRQAAGRGLQLLFYSVGIGQISSEVPQNLSASRPQDRQFILSSKKLLLSDSGFYLCAWRGQSEAFFGQGTRLTVV.

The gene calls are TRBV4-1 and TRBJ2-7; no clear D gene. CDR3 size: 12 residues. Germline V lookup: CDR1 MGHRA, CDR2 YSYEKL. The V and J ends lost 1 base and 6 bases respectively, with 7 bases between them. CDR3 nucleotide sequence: TGCGCCAGCAGCCAAGGAGGTACCGAGCAGTACTTC. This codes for CASSQGGTEQYF.

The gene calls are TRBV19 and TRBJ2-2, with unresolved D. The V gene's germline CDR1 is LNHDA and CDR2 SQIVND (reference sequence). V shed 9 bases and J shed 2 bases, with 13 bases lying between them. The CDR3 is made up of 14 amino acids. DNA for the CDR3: TGTGCCAGCGCGTACGGGTTTAACACCGGGGAGCTGTTTTTT. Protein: CASAYGFNTGELFF.

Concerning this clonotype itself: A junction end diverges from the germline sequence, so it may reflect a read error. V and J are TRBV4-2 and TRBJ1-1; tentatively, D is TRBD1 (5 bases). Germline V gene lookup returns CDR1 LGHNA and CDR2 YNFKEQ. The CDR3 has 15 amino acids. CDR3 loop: CTSSSQGEMNTEAFF. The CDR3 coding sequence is TGTACCAGCAGCTCCCAAGGGGAGATGAACACTGAAGCTTTCTTT.